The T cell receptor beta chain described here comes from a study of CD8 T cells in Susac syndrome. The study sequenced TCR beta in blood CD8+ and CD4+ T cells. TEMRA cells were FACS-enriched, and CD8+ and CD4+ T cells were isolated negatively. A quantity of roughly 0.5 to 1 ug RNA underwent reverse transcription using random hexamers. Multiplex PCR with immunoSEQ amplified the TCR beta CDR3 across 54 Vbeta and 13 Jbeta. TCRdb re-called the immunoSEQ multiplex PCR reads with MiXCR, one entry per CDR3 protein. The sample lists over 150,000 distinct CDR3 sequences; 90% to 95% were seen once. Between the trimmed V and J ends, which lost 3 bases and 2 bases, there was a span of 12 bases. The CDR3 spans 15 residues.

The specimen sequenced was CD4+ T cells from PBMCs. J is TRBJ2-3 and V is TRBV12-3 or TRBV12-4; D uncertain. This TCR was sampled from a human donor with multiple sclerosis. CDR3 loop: CASSFRRRTTDTQYF. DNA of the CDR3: TGTGCCAGCAGTTTCCGCCGGCGGACCACAGATACGCAGTATTTT.